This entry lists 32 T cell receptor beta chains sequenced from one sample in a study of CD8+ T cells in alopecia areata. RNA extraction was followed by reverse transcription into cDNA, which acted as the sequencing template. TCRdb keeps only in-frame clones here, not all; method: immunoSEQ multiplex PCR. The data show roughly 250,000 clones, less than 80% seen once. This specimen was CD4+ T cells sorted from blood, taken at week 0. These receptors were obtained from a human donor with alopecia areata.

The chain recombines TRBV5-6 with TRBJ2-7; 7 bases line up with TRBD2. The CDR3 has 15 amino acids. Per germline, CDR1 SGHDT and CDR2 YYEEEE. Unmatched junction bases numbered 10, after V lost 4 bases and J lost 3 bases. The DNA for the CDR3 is TGTGCCAGCAGCCTCCTCGCGGGGGTCAGCTACGAGCAGTACTTC. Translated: CASSLLAGVSYEQYF.

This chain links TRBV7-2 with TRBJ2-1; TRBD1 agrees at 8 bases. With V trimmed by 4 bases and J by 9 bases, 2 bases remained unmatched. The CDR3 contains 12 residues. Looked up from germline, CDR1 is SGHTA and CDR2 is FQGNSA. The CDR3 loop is CASSSRGPEQFF. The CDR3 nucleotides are TGTGCCAGCAGCTCCAGGGGGCCTGAGCAGTTCTTC.

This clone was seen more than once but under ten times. The CDR3 sequence is CSVEVTKETQYF. As DNA, the CDR3 is TGCAGCGTTGAGGTGACCAAAGAGACCCAGTACTTC. The chain recombines TRBV29-1 with TRBJ2-5; D is unresolved. V gave up 3 bases and J gave up 3 bases, with 8 bases separating them. This CDR3 has 12 amino acids. Germline CDR1 is SQVTM and CDR2 is ANQGSEA. Using reference TRBV29-1 and TRBJ2-5 for the parts outside the CDR3, the full variable domain is SAVISQKPSRDICQRGTSLTIQCQVDSQVTMMFWYRQQPGQSLTLIATANQGSEATYESGFVIDKFPISRPNLTFSTLTVSNMSPEDSSIYLCSVEVTKETQYFGPGTRLLVL.

CDR3: CARTGDFTDTQYF. DNA of the CDR3: TGTGCCAGGACAGGGGATTTCACAGATACGCAGTATTTT. The chain employs TRBV27 and TRBJ2-3, with 8 nucleotides matching TRBD1. The germline V gene encodes CDR1 MNHEY and CDR2 SMNVEV (reference sequence). Germline trimming cut 9 bases from V and 2 bases from J; bases unmatched to any gene: 4. CDR3 length: 13 amino acids.

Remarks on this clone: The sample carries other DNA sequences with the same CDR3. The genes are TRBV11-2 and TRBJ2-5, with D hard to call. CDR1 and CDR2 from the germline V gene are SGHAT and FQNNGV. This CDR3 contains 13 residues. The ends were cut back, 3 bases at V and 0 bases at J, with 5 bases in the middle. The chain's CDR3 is CASSLGYQETQYF. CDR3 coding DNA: TGTGCCAGCAGCTTGGGCTACCAAGAGACCCAGTACTTC.

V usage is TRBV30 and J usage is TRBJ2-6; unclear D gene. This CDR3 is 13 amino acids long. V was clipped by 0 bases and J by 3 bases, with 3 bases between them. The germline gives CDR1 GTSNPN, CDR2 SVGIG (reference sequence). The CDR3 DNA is TGTGCCTGGAGTGTATATGGGGCCAACGTCCTGACTTTC. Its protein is CAWSVYGANVLTF. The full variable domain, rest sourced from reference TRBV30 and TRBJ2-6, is SQTIHQWPATLVQPVGSPLSLECTVEGTSNPNLYWYRQAAGRGLQLLFYSVGIGQISSEVPQNLSASRPQDRQFILSSKKLLLSDSGFYLCAWSVYGANVLTFGAGSRLTVL.

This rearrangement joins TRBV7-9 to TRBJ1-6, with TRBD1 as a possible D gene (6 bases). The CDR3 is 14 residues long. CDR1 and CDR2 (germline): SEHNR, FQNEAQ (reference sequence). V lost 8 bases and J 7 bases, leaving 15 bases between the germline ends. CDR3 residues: CASEEDRPNSPLHF. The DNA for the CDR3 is TGTGCCAGCGAAGAGGACAGACCAAATTCACCCCTCCACTTT.

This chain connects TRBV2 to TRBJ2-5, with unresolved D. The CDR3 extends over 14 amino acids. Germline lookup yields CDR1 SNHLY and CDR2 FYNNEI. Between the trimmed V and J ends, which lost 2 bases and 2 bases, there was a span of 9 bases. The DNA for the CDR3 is TGTGCCAGCAGTGAATGGACCCCGCAAGAGACCCAGTACTTC. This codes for CASSEWTPQETQYF.

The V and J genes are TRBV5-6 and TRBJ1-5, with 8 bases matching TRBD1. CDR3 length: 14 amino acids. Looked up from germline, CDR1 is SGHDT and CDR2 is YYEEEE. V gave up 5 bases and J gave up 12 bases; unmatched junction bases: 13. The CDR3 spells CASSSTVRDRIQHF. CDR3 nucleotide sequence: TGTGCCAGCAGTTCAACTGTTCGGGACAGGATCCAGCATTTT.

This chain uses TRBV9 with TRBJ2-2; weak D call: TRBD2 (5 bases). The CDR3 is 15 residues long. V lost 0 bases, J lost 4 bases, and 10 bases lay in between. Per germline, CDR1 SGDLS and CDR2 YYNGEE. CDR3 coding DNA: TGTGCCAGCAGCGTAGGAGGGCTGGGCACCGGGGAGCTGTTTTTT. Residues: CASSVGGLGTGELFF. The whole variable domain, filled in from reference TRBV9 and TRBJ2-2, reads DSGVTQTPKHLITATGQRVTLRCSPRSGDLSVYWYQQSLDQGLQFLIQYYNGEERAKGNILERFSAQQFPDLHSELNLSSLELGDSALYFCASSVGGLGTGELFFGEGSRLTVL.

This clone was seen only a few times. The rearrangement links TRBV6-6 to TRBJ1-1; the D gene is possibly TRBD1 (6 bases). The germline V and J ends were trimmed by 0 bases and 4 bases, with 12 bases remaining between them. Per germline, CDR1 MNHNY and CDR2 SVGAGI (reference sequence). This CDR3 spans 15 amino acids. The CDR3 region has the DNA TGTGCCAGCAGTTACTCGAGTGGGGGCGGCACTGAAGCTTTCTTT. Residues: CASSYSSGGGTEAFF.

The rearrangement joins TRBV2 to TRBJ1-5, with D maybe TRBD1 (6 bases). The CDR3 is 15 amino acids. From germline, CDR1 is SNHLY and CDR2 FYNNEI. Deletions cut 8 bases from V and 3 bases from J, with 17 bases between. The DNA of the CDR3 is TGTGCCAGCGGAGGGGGGACGGGGGACAATCAGCCCCAGCATTTT. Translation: CASGGGTGDNQPQHF.

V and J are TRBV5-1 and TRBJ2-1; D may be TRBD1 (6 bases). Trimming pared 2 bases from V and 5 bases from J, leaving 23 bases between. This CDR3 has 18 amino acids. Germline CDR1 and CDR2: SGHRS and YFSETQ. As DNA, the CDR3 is TGCGCCAGCAGCTTTGGCCCCCGGGGCAGGGGCAGCGACAATGAGCAGTTCTTC. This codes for CASSFGPRGRGSDNEQFF.

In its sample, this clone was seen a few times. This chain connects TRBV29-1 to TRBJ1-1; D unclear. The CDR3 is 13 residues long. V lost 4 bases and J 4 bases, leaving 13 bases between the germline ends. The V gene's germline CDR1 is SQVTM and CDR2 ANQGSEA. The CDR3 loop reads CSVAEPSVTEAFF. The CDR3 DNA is TGCAGCGTTGCTGAGCCTTCCGTCACTGAAGCTTTCTTT. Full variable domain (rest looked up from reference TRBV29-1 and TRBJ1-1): SAVISQKPSRDICQRGTSLTIQCQVDSQVTMMFWYRQQPGQSLTLIATANQGSEATYESGFVIDKFPISRPNLTFSTLTVSNMSPEDSSIYLCSVAEPSVTEAFFGQGTRLTVV.

The CDR3: CAWRGRDWGRTEAFF. CDR3 DNA: TGTGCCTGGAGAGGTAGGGACTGGGGGAGGACTGAAGCTTTCTTT. The chain employs TRBV30 and TRBJ1-1; TRBD1 might be the D (5 bases). Looked up from germline, CDR1 is GTSNPN and CDR2 is SVGIG (reference sequence). The CDR3 has 15 residues. Trimming left V 3 bases short and J 5 bases short, with 19 bases between.

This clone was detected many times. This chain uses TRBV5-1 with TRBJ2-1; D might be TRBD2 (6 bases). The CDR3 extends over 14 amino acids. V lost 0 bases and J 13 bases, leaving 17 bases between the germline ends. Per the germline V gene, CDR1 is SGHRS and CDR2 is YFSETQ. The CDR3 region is CASSLASTPGSQFF. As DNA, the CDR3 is TGCGCCAGCAGCTTGGCCAGTACCCCCGGGAGCCAGTTCTTC. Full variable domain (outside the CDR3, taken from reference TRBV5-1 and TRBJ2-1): KAGVTQTPRYLIKTRGQQVTLSCSPISGHRSVSWYQQTPGQGLQFLFEYFSETQRNKGNFPGRFSGRQFSNSRSEMNVSTLELGDSALYLCASSLASTPGSQFFGPGTRLTVL.

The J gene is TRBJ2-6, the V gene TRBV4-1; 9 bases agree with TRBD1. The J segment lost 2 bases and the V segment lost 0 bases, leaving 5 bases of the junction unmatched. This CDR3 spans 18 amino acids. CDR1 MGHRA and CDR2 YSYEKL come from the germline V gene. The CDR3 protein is CASSQDIQGAAGANVLTF. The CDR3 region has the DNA TGCGCCAGCAGCCAAGATATACAGGGGGCGGCTGGGGCCAACGTCCTGACTTTC.

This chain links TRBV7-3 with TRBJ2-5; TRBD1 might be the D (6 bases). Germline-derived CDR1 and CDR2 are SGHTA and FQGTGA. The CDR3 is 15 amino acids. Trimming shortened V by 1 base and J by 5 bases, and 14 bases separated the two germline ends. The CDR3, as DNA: TGTGCCAGCAGCTTAAAAACAGGGTCGCAGGAGACCCAGTACTTC. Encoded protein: CASSLKTGSQETQYF.

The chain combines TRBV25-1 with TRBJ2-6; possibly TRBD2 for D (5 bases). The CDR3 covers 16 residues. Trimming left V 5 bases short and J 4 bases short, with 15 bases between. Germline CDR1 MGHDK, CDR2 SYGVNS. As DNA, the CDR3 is TGTGCCAGCAGTCCCATCACGGGGAAAGGGGCCAACGTCCTGACTTTC. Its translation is CASSPITGKGANVLTF.

The CDR3 region is CSVRGLWDRANGYTF. In nucleotides, the CDR3 is TGCAGCGTCCGCGGGTTATGGGACAGGGCGAACGGCTACACCTTC. The chain recombines TRBV29-1 with TRBJ1-2; 9 bases align to TRBD1. The CDR3 spans 15 residues. Germline values: CDR1 SQVTM, CDR2 ANQGSEA. J was trimmed by 8 bases and V by 6 bases; bases with no gene match: 16.

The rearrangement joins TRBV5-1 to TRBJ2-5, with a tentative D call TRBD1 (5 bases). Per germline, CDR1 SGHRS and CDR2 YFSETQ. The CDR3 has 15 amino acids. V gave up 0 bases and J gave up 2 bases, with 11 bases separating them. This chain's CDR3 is CASSLGLTGQETQYF. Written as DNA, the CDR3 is TGCGCCAGCAGCTTGGGTTTAACAGGACAAGAGACCCAGTACTTC.

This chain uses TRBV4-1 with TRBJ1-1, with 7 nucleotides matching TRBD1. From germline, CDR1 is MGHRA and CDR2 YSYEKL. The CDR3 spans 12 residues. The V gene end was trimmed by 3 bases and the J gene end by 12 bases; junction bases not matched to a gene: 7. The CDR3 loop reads CASSHLQGRPFF. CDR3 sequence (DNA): TGCGCCAGCAGCCATTTACAGGGGAGACCTTTCTTT.

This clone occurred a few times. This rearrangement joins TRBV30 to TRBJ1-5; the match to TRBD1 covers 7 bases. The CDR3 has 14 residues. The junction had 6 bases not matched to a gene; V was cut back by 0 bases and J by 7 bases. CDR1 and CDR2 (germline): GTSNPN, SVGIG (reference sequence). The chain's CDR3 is CAWSVGQVIQPQHF. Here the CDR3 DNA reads TGTGCCTGGAGTGTAGGACAGGTCATCCAGCCCCAGCATTTT.

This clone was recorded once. CDR3 in DNA: TGCAGCGTTGCCGGGACAACGGGAGACGAGCAGTACTTC. It is translated as CSVAGTTGDEQYF. The gene calls are TRBV29-1 and TRBJ2-7; perhaps D is TRBD1 or TRBD2 (6 bases each). Germline CDR1 reads SQVTM; CDR2 reads ANQGSEA. The CDR3 consists of 13 residues. Trimming took 4 bases from V and 5 from J, leaving 15 bases between them.

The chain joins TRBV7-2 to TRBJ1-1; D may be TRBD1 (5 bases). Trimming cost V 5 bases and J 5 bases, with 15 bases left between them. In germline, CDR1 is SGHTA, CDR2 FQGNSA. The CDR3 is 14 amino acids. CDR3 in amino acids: CASSRPVPGTEAFF. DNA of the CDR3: TGTGCCAGCAGCCGCCCGGTGCCAGGGACTGAAGCTTTCTTT.

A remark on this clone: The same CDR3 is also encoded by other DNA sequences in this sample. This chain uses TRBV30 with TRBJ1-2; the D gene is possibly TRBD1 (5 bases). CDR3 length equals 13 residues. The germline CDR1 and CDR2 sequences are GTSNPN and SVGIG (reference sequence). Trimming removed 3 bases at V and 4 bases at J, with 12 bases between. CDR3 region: CAWSRGGPYGYTF. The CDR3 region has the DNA TGTGCCTGGAGCCGGGGCGGACCCTATGGCTACACCTTC.

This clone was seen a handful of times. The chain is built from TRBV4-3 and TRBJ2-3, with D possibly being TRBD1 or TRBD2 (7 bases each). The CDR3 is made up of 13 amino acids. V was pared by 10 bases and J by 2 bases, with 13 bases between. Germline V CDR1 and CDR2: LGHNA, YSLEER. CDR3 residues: CATRGGLTDTQYF. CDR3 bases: TGCGCCACCAGGGGGGGGCTCACAGATACGCAGTATTTT.

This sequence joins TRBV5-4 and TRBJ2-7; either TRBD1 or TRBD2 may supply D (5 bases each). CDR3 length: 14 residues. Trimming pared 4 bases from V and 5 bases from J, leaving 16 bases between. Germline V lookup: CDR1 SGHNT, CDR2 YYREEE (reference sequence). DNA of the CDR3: TGTGCCAGCAGCCCCGGGACCTCTCGGAACGAGCAGTACTTC. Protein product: CASSPGTSRNEQYF.

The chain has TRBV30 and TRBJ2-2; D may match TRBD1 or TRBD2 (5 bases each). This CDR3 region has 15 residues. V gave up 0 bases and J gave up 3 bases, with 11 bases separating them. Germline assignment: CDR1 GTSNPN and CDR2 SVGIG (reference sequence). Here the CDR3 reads CAWSVGTVHTGELFF. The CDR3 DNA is TGTGCCTGGAGTGTAGGGACGGTACACACCGGGGAGCTGTTTTTT. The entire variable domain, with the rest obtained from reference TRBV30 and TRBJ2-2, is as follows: SQTIHQWPATLVQPVGSPLSLECTVEGTSNPNLYWYRQAAGRGLQLLFYSVGIGQISSEVPQNLSASRPQDRQFILSSKKLLLSDSGFYLCAWSVGTVHTGELFFGEGSRLTVL.

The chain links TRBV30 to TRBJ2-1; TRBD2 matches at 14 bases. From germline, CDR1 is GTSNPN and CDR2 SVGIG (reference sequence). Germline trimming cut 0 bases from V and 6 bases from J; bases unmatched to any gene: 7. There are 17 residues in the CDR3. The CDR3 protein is CAWSVWRTSGGSNEQFF. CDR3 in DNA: TGTGCCTGGAGTGTATGGAGGACTAGCGGGGGGTCCAATGAGCAGTTCTTC.

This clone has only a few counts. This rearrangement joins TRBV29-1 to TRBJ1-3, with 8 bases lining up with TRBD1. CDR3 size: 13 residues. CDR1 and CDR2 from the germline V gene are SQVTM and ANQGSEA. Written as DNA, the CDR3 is TGCAGTGCGACCGGACAGGGAGGAAACACCATATATTTT. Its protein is CSATGQGGNTIYF.

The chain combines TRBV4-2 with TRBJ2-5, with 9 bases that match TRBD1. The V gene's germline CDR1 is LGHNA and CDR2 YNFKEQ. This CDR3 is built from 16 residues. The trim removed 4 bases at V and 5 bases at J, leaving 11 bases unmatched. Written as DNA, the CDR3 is TGTGCCAGCAGCCCGCAAGACAGGGGGAAAGGGGAGACCCAGTACTTC. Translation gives CASSPQDRGKGETQYF.